This TCR beta chain came from a study of blood T cell repertoires in COVID-19. Study information: Sites across the United States, Italy and Spain contributed samples from acute and convalescent COVID-19. T cells, B-cell-depleted T cells, or PBMCs supplied cDNA or gDNA.

Authors' data handling: Estimation of nucleated cell counts relied on the amplification of reference gene primers. Repertoires were generated with immunoSEQ multiplex PCR, while TCRdb's copy carries only in-frame clones and drops some. That table gives V, J and clone size, and the DNA gave D and trimming. Of approximately 72,000 clones in the sample, more than 80% were seen once. This clone was found once. Germline-derived CDR1 and CDR2 are MNHEY and SVGAGI. The CDR3 totals 14 residues. V was pared by 6 bases and J by 7 bases, with 15 bases between. Sequencing input: peripheral blood. The TCR originated in an elderly woman with active or convalescent COVID-19. V and J are TRBV6-5 and TRBJ1-4, with a tentative D call TRBD1 (5 bases). The CDR3 DNA is TGTGCCAGCAGAAAACAGCTTAGGGGTGAAAAACTGTTTTTT. Its protein product is CASRKQLRGEKLFF.